This TCR beta chain was sequenced during a study of T cell repertoires in cytomegalovirus infection. In this sample, this clonotype turned up many times. Trimming removed 3 bases from V and 9 bases from J, with 12 bases in between. Germline lookup yields CDR1 SEHNR and CDR2 FQNEAQ (reference sequence). The CDR3 consists of 14 residues. TCRdb reprocessed the reads via MiXCR and lists one record per CDR3 protein. Of fewer than 550,000 distinct CDR3 sequences listed, around 11% were seen once; the top ten hold 10%. This receptor was identified in a human donor in good health (CMV status not recorded). Some clones in this sample may be carry-over from other donors' samples. The rearrangement joins TRBV7-9 to TRBJ1-6; D remains ambiguous. Material: PBMCs. The chain's CDR3 is CASSLYKAGSPLHF. In DNA form, the CDR3 reads TGTGCCAGCAGCTTGTACAAAGCGGGTTCACCCCTCCACTTT.